This T cell receptor (beta chain) was found in a study of T cell responses to AZD1222 COVID-19 vaccine (dated by TCRdb to about 2021). About the full investigation: TCR sequencing covered some 240 trial participants: 207 given two doses of AZD1222 and 26 given two doses of MenACWY control vaccine. Trial participants were enrolled into age subgroups of 18-55, 56-69 and 70-plus years, which contained about 160, 30 and 59 TCR-sequenced participants, respectively. The full study reports these points: Reportedly, close to half of the unique spike-specific TCRs recognized epitopes lying outside the regions that are mutated in the B.1.351 and B.1.1.7 variants. Only 5 to 7 AZD1222 recipients were SARS-CoV-2 seropositive at baseline, limiting conclusions about previously exposed vaccinees. In the small 56-69-year group, the increase in depth fell short of significance, most likely because of low power. No day 14 peak-response samples were available, so repertoires were characterized only after the peak T cell response. After two AZD1222 doses, spike-specific TCR breadth and depth were significantly higher than at day 0 and than in MenACWY recipients. CD4 TCRs associated with the vaccine covered the entire spike protein, and the dominant responses were in regions 160-218 and 743-854. Most participants were white British and females outnumbered males, and the authors suggested that clonal diversity may have been underestimated.

The V end loses 3 bases and the J end loses 4 bases, and a stretch of 19 bases separates them. CDR1 and CDR2, looked up from the germline V gene (reference sequence), are GTSNPN and SVGIG. The CDR3 goes from the cysteine to the phenylalanine over 16 residues. Just the 48-base CDR3 DNA is kept, in frame starting at base 1. Concerning this clone itself: Its cognate antigen has yet to be identified. No quality values exist for individual bases; no much larger clone is one base distant.

The CDR3 regions of human TCRbeta chains were subjected to immunosequencing. The study's own analysis went as follows. TCRs in the repertoires were matched against a reference library of SARS-CoV-2-specific TCRs that had been generated with the MIRA antigen-specificity platform. Breadth meant the fraction of unique TCRs that were SARS-CoV-2-associated, whereas depth meant the fraction of total T cells that were SARS-CoV-2-associated. Using the MIRA data, every spike-specific TCR was mapped to the spike region that the TCR reacted to and assigned to either a CD4 or a CD8 class. Log10-transformed breadth and depth values were compared by one-way ANOVA with Sidak's multiple comparisons tests. In TCRdb, the immuneACCESS table is reduced to in-frame sequences with V and J assigned. These tables do not hold every clone; where another copy was compared, an unresolved V gene accounts for under half, and the others remain unexplained. From that table come the V and J calls and clone size; the DNA was used to work out D and trimming. The sample table shows 250,000 to 300,000 clones, and almost 95% are seen once. The ten top clones hold around 0.57% of the sample.

According to the study, the label for this sample's time point signals: about 28 days (+/-7) after the second vaccine dose. Because spike-specific TCR depth and breadth did not differ between the two schedules, AZD1222 recipients who got a second dose at roughly 4 weeks were pooled with those who got a second dose at roughly 12 weeks. The vaccinee samples were drawn from two UK trials, COV001 and COV002, one of which was a single-blind randomized controlled phase 2/3 trial testing AZD1222 (ChAdOx1 nCoV-19) in healthy adults. For TCRbeta chain sequencing, PBMC samples were collected from trial participants at day 0 and at day 28 after the second dose.

The V and J genes are TRBV30 and TRBJ2-1, with TRBD2 as a weak D call on 5 bases. The TCR comes from an adult who received the AZD1222 COVID-19 vaccine. The material sequenced was peripheral blood, taken 28 days after the second AZD1222 dose. The CDR3 corresponds to CAWSRSRTPNYNEQFF. DNA sequence: TGTGCCTGGAGCCGTTCCCGGACTCCGAATTACAATGAGCAGTTCTTC.